This TCR beta chain was captured in a study of ipilimumab plus nivolumab after autologous stem cell transplantation. Study-level information: Median doses per patient: a few ipilimumab, 8 or 9 nivolumab. DLBCL patients had primary refractory or relapsed disease.

Germline-derived CDR1 and CDR2 are MGHRA and YSYEKL. Trimming took 0 bases from V and 0 from J, leaving 9 bases between them. This CDR3 region has 16 residues. Dosing: nivolumab 3 mg/kg IV, weeks 1, 4, 7, 10, then every two weeks to week 26. Clones were sequenced by immunoSEQ multiplex PCR, and TCRdb holds only the in-frame ones, with some missing. The data contain more than 20,000 clones, about 80% of them singletons. Sequencing was performed on PBMCs, taken in a trial of ipilimumab plus nivolumab as post-transplant consolidation. The chain employs TRBV4-1 and TRBJ1-5; unclear D gene. The sequence was obtained from a male donor with diffuse large B-cell lymphoma. CDR3 in amino acids: CASSQEGKNSNQPQHF. The CDR3 DNA sequence: TGCGCCAGCAGCCAAGAAGGTAAAAATAGCAATCAGCCCCAGCATTTT.